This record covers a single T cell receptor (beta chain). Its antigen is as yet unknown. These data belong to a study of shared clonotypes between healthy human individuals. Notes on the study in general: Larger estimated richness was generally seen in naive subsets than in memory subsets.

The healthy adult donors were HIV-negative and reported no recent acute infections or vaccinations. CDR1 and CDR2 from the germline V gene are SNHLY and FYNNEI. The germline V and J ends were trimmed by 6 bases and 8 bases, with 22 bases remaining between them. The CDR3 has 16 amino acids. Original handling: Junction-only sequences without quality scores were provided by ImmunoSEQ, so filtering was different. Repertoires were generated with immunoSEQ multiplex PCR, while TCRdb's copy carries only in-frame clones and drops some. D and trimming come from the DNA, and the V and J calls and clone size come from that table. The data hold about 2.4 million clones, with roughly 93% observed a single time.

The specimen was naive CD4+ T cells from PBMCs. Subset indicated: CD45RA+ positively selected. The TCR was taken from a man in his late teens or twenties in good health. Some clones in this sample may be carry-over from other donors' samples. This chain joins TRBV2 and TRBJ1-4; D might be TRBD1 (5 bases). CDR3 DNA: TGTGCCAGCAGAAAGGGGACGGAGGGGTTATGGGAAAAACTGTTTTTT. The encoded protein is CASRKGTEGLWEKLFF.